One and the same sample provided the 21 T cell receptor beta chains below, sequenced in a study of blood T cell repertoires in COVID-19. Using immunoSEQ multiplex PCR, the repertoire was profiled, and TCRdb retains in-frame clones only, with some absent. This table holds 280,000 or so clones, around 88% found once. What was sequenced was PBMCs or T cells enriched from blood (not recorded which). All receptors derive from a middle-aged woman who had recovered from COVID-19.

The V gene is TRBV7-9, the J gene TRBJ2-1; 16 bases align to TRBD2. Germline trimming cut 2 bases from V and 1 base from J; bases unmatched to any gene: 5. The CDR3 loop spans 19 amino acids. CDR1 and CDR2 from the germline V gene are SEHNR and FQNEAQ (reference sequence). The CDR3 sequence: CASSLMGLAGGVSYNEQFF. CDR3 DNA sequence: TGTGCCAGCAGCTTAATGGGACTAGCGGGAGGGGTGTCCTACAATGAGCAGTTCTTC.

The chain links TRBV28 to TRBJ2-7; D unresolved. The length of the CDR3 is 14 residues. CDR1 is MDHEN, CDR2 SYDVKM, per germline. Trimming pared 4 bases from V and 5 bases from J, leaving 15 bases between. The DNA for the CDR3 is TGTGCCAGCAGTTACCCCCCGGGTATCCACGAGCAGTACTTC. Protein product: CASSYPPGIHEQYF.

The V call is TRBV7-8, the J call TRBJ2-3; 10 bases line up with TRBD2. The CDR3 is 19 amino acids. V shed 1 base and J 0 bases; nucleotides not matched to a gene: 10. CDR1 SGHVS and CDR2 FQNEAQ come from the germline V gene. CDR3 amino acids: CASSLGKLAGGLSTDTQYF. The CDR3 DNA reads as TGTGCCAGCAGCTTAGGAAAATTAGCGGGAGGCCTTAGCACAGATACGCAGTATTTT.

The chain is built from TRBV19 and TRBJ2-6; 9 positions agree with TRBD1. Germline CDR1 reads LNHDA; CDR2 reads SQIVND (reference sequence). The CDR3 is 17 residues long. With 5 bases clipped from V and 4 bases from J, the junction kept 9 bases outside the gene matches. The CDR3 DNA sequence: TGTGCCAGTAGTCCACCCGGGACAGGGTCAGGGGCCAACGTCCTGACTTTC. Translated: CASSPPGTGSGANVLTF.

A remark on this clone: The same CDR3 is also encoded by other DNA sequences in this sample. DNA for the CDR3: TGCAGTGCTAGTCAGGGGGGCAATGAGCAGTTCTTC. Amino acid sequence: CSASQGGNEQFF. This rearrangement joins TRBV20-1 to TRBJ2-1, with D perhaps TRBD1 (7 bases). CDR1 and CDR2 (germline): DFQATT, SNEGSKA (reference sequence). V was cut by 3 bases and J by 6 bases, with 9 bases left in between. The CDR3 is 12 residues long.

As DNA, the CDR3 is TGTGCCAGCAGCCCGCGGAGCCTTTTATCCTACAATGAGCAGTTCTTC. Amino acids: CASSPRSLLSYNEQFF. The V call is TRBV7-2, the J call TRBJ2-1; D gene ambiguous. V was pared by 5 bases and J by 1 base, with 15 bases between. CDR3 size: 16 residues. CDR1 SGHTA and CDR2 FQGNSA come from the germline V gene.

In DNA, the CDR3 is TGTGCCAGCAGTGACTGCTTCCGCGGGAGGGCCAAAAATACGCAGTATTTT. It codes for CASSDCFRGRAKNTQYF. The chain employs TRBV6-4 and TRBJ2-3; 9 nucleotides match TRBD2. Trimming took 1 base from V and 7 from J; bases not matched to a gene: 12. This CDR3 spans 17 amino acids. Germline CDR1 reads MRHNA; CDR2 reads SNTAGT.

This chain links TRBV4-2 with TRBJ2-1, with D perhaps matching TRBD2 (5 bases). V shed 1 base and J shed 4 bases, with 11 bases lying between them. CDR3 length equals 15 residues. Germline loops: CDR1 LGHNA, CDR2 YNFKEQ. CDR3 protein: CASSQGLGEYNEQFF. The DNA for the CDR3 is TGTGCCAGCAGCCAAGGGTTGGGAGAGTACAATGAGCAGTTCTTC.

This clone was detected only a few times. The J gene is TRBJ1-3, the V gene TRBV6-5; D remains ambiguous. This CDR3 has 13 amino acids. Per germline, CDR1 MNHEY and CDR2 SVGAGI. V lost 8 bases to trimming and J lost 0 bases, with 8 bases between them. CDR3: CASVGSSGNTIYF. CDR3 nucleotide sequence: TGTGCCAGCGTGGGCAGCTCTGGAAACACCATATATTTT.

The chain couples TRBV19 to TRBJ1-5; D might be TRBD1 (5 bases). The CDR3 is 16 residues long. The V gene lost 7 bases and the J gene lost 2 bases, with 18 bases spanning the gap. From germline, CDR1 is LNHDA and CDR2 SQIVND (reference sequence). The CDR3 is CASTVGGGSGNQPQHF. The CDR3 region has the DNA TGTGCCAGTACGGTTGGGGGGGGTTCGGGCAATCAGCCCCAGCATTTT.

The V and J genes are TRBV21-1 and TRBJ1-5. TRBV21-1 is a pseudogene. CDR3 size: 19 residues. The CDR3: CASSIRGKGRAYSNQPQHF. Here the CDR3 DNA reads TGTGCCAGCAGCATTAGAGGGAAGGGTAGGGCTTATAGCAATCAGCCCCAGCATTTT.

The chain joins TRBV30 to TRBJ1-1; D unclear. The CDR3 is 15 residues long. Germline V lookup: CDR1 GTSNPN, CDR2 SVGIG (reference sequence). Trimming took 5 bases from V and 9 from J, leaving 25 bases between them. CDR3 in amino acids: CAWGPPRGGAKKAFF. In DNA form, the CDR3 reads TGTGCCTGGGGACCCCCTCGGGGAGGAGCGAAAAAAGCTTTCTTT.

The V gene is TRBV5-1, the J gene TRBJ2-1, with TRBD2 as a possible D gene (6 bases). The length of the CDR3 is 16 residues. Trimming shortened V by 1 base and J by 5 bases, and 16 bases separated the two germline ends. Germline assignment: CDR1 SGHRS and CDR2 YFSETQ. As DNA, the CDR3 is TGCGCCAGCAGCTTGCCACACGGGACTCGCGACAATGAGCAGTTCTTC. This sequence encodes CASSLPHGTRDNEQFF. Full variable domain (outside the CDR3, taken from reference TRBV5-1 and TRBJ2-1): KAGVTQTPRYLIKTRGQQVTLSCSPISGHRSVSWYQQTPGQGLQFLFEYFSETQRNKGNFPGRFSGRQFSNSRSEMNVSTLELGDSALYLCASSLPHGTRDNEQFFGPGTRLTVL.

The gene calls are TRBV6-2 or TRBV6-3 and TRBJ2-7; D is uncertain. V lost 0 bases to trimming and J lost 12 bases, with 15 bases between them. This CDR3 is 13 amino acids long. The germline gives CDR1 MNHEY, CDR2 SVGEGT. The CDR3 nucleotides are TGTGCCAGCAGTTACTCGGAATTCGAGGTAATGTACTTC. It specifies CASSYSEFEVMYF.

This clone came up many times. The chain joins TRBV7-2 to TRBJ1-5, with D unresolved. CDR1 is SGHTA, CDR2 FQGNSA, per germline. Between the trimmed V and J ends, which lost 11 bases and 0 bases, there was a span of 14 bases. This CDR3 is 14 amino acids long. The CDR3 sequence is CARLLSDSNQPQHF. In nucleotides, the CDR3 is TGTGCCCGACTTCTCTCAGATAGCAATCAGCCCCAGCATTTT.

The rearrangement joins TRBV27 to TRBJ1-1, with D unclear. The germline V gene has CDR1 MNHEY and CDR2 SMNVEV (reference sequence). The CDR3 runs 16 residues. The V end lost 5 bases, the J end lost 4 bases, and 20 bases lay between the germline ends. CDR3 sequence reads: CASSNQRTIPGTEAFF. The CDR3 DNA reads TGTGCCAGCAGTAATCAAAGGACTATCCCGGGCACTGAAGCTTTCTTT.

In its sample, this clone was seen once. V is TRBV4-2 and J is TRBJ1-1; D gene ambiguous. The V gene's germline CDR1 is LGHNA and CDR2 YNFKEQ. This CDR3 is built from 13 residues. Trimming removed 6 bases at V and 0 bases at J, with 8 bases between. The DNA for the CDR3 is TGTGCCAGCAGTCGTACAGTGAACACTGAAGCTTTCTTT. Amino acids: CASSRTVNTEAFF.

This clone turned up a few times. The chain has TRBV28 and TRBJ1-1, with a weak D call TRBD1 (5 bases). The CDR3 has 14 residues. Trimming pared 3 bases from V and 5 bases from J, leaving 13 bases between. The germline V gene encodes CDR1 MDHEN and CDR2 SYDVKM. Written as DNA, the CDR3 is TGTGCCAGCAGTTTGTGGAGGGAGGGGACTGAAGCTTTCTTT. It specifies CASSLWREGTEAFF.

There are a few counts of this clone. J is TRBJ1-4 and V is TRBV12-3 or TRBV12-4, with unresolved D. Trimming cost V 3 bases and J 8 bases, with 4 bases left between them. The CDR3 covers 11 residues. The CDR3 protein is CASSFYEKLFF. The CDR3 nucleotides are TGTGCCAGCAGTTTCTACGAAAAACTGTTTTTT.

The chain links TRBV3-1 (or the pseudogene TRBV3-2) to TRBJ1-1; unclear D gene. Trimming took 1 base from V and 6 from J, leaving 6 bases between them. The CDR3 is 12 amino acids. Germline values: CDR1 LGHDT, CDR2 YNNKEL (reference sequence). This CDR3 is CASSQGQSEAFF. CDR3 in DNA: TGTGCCAGCAGCCAAGGACAATCTGAAGCTTTCTTT.

This chain connects TRBV6-5 to TRBJ2-1; 8 nucleotides align to TRBD1. CDR3 length: 16 amino acids. Germline-derived CDR1 and CDR2 are MNHEY and SVGAGI. Trimming cost V 0 bases and J 7 bases; bases outside gene matches: 8. CDR3 sequence (DNA): TGTGCCAGCAGTTACTCGTGGACAGGGCACGTAAATGAGCAGTTCTTC. This codes for CASSYSWTGHVNEQFF.